This TCR beta chain was recovered during a study of blood T cell repertoires in COVID-19 (dated by TCRdb to between 2020 and 2021). Regarding the research as a whole: Samples covering the acute and convalescent phases of COVID-19 were provided by collaborators in the United States, Italy and Spain. Where available, HLA class I and class II types were taken from metadata supplied by the sample provider and were not determined by assay-based typing. The repertoires were released in a freely available public database meant as a resource for research on the immune response to SARS-CoV-2. The material from the prospective study consisted of cDNA or gDNA derived from T cells, B-cell-depleted T cells, or PBMCs. Nearly every sample came with metadata listing a de-identified subject ID, COVID-19 status, age in years and sex. Samples were obtained from the ongoing ImmuneRACE study (first 160 participants) and from 1,254 subjects provided by 6 global collaborators. The dataset comprised deeply sampled blood TCRbeta repertoires from subjects exposed to, actively infected with, or recovered from COVID-19.

Whole blood was collected in K2EDTA tubes by collaborating institutions according to the institutions' own protocols. For TCRbeta analysis, collaborator samples were shipped as frozen whole blood, as isolated PBMCs, or as DNA extracted from either sample type. Study-level results and caveats: The quantity of clinical and demographic metadata differed by source and by participant and was supplied without curation.

TCRbeta CDR3 regions were amplified from genomic DNA by means of the immunoSEQ Assay, a bias-controlled multiplex PCR. From the authors' description of their analysis: The number of nucleated cells in each sample was estimated from the amplification of reference gene primers within the assay. To quantify the absolute abundance of each unique TCRbeta CDR3 rearrangement, sequence reads were collapsed and filtered. For each sample, productive Simpson clonality was calculated by taking the square root of Simpson's diversity index across productive rearrangements. Held by TCRdb, this immuneACCESS table contains in-frame sequences only and omits some clones. Under half of the omission traces to an unresolved V gene where checked; the cause of the rest is unknown. V and J calls and clone size are given by that table; D and trimming were obtained from the DNA. The table for this sample lists approximately 46,000 clones; around nine tenths of them were counted only once. The biggest ten clones account for 16% of the sample.

V is reduced by 0 bases and J by 0 bases, leaving a spacing of 15 bases between them. Including cysteine and phenylalanine, the CDR3 has 18 amino acids. Only the CDR3 region is kept as DNA, spanning 54 bases read in frame from base 1. CDR1 and CDR2, looked up from the germline V gene (reference sequence), are LGHDT and YNNKEL. Details on this clone: What this receptor recognizes is not known. No qualities accompany the bases; no much larger clone lies one base away.

The sequence derives from a man aged 55 to 70 with active or convalescent COVID-19. The chain links TRBV3-1 (or the pseudogene TRBV3-2) with TRBJ1-3; the D gene identity is not certain. Sequences were obtained from peripheral blood. The nucleotide sequence is TGTGCCAGCAGCCAAGACCGAGACATCAGTTACTCTGGAAACACCATATATTTT. Its protein product is CASSQDRDISYSGNTIYF.